The TCR beta chain under discussion was sequenced for a study of cytomegalovirus exposure and HLA in healthy donors. Study at large: Around four fifths of approximately 400 genotyped donors fell in the Caucasian-associated ancestry cluster.

Study findings and constraints: A missense DCLRE1C variant was associated with V- and J-gene trimming of TCR beta chains in a later analysis, and an independent cohort replicated the association. In vitro experiments confirmed that three CMV-associated chains were specific for CMV antigens.

Both 60 Vbeta primers and 13 Jbeta primers went into the PCR. In the original processing: Counted up in a later analysis, unique TCR beta chains came to around 80 million, with around 10 million shared. Here immunoSEQ multiplex PCR was the method, and the copy in TCRdb shows in-frame clones only, minus some. That table is the source of V, J and clone size, and D and trimming were worked out from the DNA. The sample shows roughly 190,000 clones, 60% to 80% of them seen only once. The sample holds one count of this clone. What it binds is not known. The germline CDR1 and CDR2 sequences are MGHDK and SYGVNS. This CDR3 contains 15 residues. The ends lost 2 bases at V and 3 bases at J; junction bases unmatched: 7.

This chain connects TRBV25-1 to TRBJ2-7, with TRBD2 identical over 7 bases. What was sequenced was PBMCs. The receptor was isolated from a woman between 18 and 29 years old in good health and CMV-seronegative. In nucleotides, the CDR3 is TGTGCCAGCAGTGAAAGAGGCCTAGCGGACTACGAGCAGTACTTC. Translation gives CASSERGLADYEQYF.